The rows below give T cell receptor beta chains drawn from one sample of a study of blood T cell repertoires in COVID-19. Produced via immunoSEQ multiplex PCR; TCRdb's table is partial and in-frame only. Here the sample spans 200,000 or so clones, more than 75% being singletons. Sequencing was done on a sample of peripheral blood. The receptors were gathered from a man aged 60-69 years with acute or convalescent COVID-19. The CDR3 runs from the conserved cysteine through the conserved F or W. The D gene is left open where the match is weak. Clone size is shown for a subset of rows, as once, few, many or a class of expanded clone.

cdr3_aa: CASSRASGGASMADTQYF
cdr3_nt: TGTGCCAGTAGTAGGGCTAGCGGGGGGGCGTCCATGGCAGATACGCAGTATTTT
j_call: TRBJ2-3
d_call: TRBD2
v_call: TRBV19
clone_size: NA

cdr3_aa: CASTDIWTGGYGYTF
cdr3_nt: TGTGCCAGCACCGATATCTGGACAGGGGGGTATGGCTACACCTTC
j_call: TRBJ1-2
d_call: TRBD1
v_call: TRBV6-6
clone_size: NA

cdr3_aa: CAWTLDSNQPQHF
cdr3_nt: TGTGCCTGGACTTTAGATAGCAATCAGCCCCAGCATTTT
j_call: TRBJ1-5
d_call: NA
v_call: TRBV30
clone_size: NA

cdr3_aa: CASSPIAGASGNTIYF
cdr3_nt: TGTGCCAGCTCACCGATCGCAGGTGCCTCTGGAAACACCATATATTTT
j_call: TRBJ1-3
d_call: NA
v_call: TRBV18
clone_size: once

cdr3_aa: CASSPGVQGAHSGYTF
cdr3_nt: TGCGCCAGCAGCCCTGGGGTCCAGGGGGCGCATAGCGGCTACACCTTC
j_call: TRBJ1-2
d_call: TRBD1
v_call: TRBV5-1
clone_size: NA

cdr3_aa: CASSANRGEAFF
cdr3_nt: TGTGCCAGCAGCGCAAACAGGGGAGAAGCTTTCTTT
j_call: TRBJ1-1
d_call: TRBD1
v_call: TRBV9
clone_size: NA

cdr3_aa: CASTDTDELFF
cdr3_nt: TGCGCCAGCACCGACACCGACGAGCTGTTTTTT
j_call: TRBJ2-2
d_call: NA
v_call: TRBV5-1
clone_size: once

cdr3_aa: CASSKDRVATEAFF
cdr3_nt: TGTGCCAGCAGTAAGGACAGGGTGGCCACTGAAGCTTTCTTT
j_call: TRBJ1-1
d_call: TRBD1
v_call: TRBV6-5
clone_size: NA

cdr3_aa: CAWSVPGGHTDTQYF
cdr3_nt: TGTGCCTGGAGTGTCCCGGGGGGCCACACAGATACGCAGTATTTT
j_call: TRBJ2-3
d_call: NA
v_call: TRBV30
clone_size: once

cdr3_aa: CAISDRVNTEAFF
cdr3_nt: TGTGCCATTTCCGACAGGGTGAACACTGAAGCTTTCTTT
j_call: TRBJ1-1
d_call: TRBD1
v_call: TRBV2
clone_size: NA

cdr3_aa: CAISESGGAWTEAFF
cdr3_nt: TGTGCCATCAGTGAGTCAGGAGGGGCTTGGACTGAAGCTTTCTTT
j_call: TRBJ1-1
d_call: NA
v_call: TRBV10-3
clone_size: NA

cdr3_aa: CASSTWDTTYEQYF
cdr3_nt: TGTGCCAGCAGCACCTGGGACACCACCTACGAGCAGTACTTC
j_call: TRBJ2-7
d_call: NA
v_call: TRBV7-9
clone_size: NA

cdr3_aa: CASSQARGWSYNSPLHF
cdr3_nt: TGTGCCAGCAGCCAAGCTAGGGGATGGTCCTATAATTCACCCCTCCACTTT
j_call: TRBJ1-6
d_call: NA
v_call: TRBV3-1/TRBV3-2
clone_size: few

cdr3_aa: CASSYLGGSYEQYF
cdr3_nt: TGTGCCAGCAGTTATCTAGGGGGTTCCTACGAGCAGTACTTC
j_call: TRBJ2-7
d_call: NA
v_call: TRBV6-5
clone_size: NA

cdr3_aa: CASSGPRGGAHTGELFF
cdr3_nt: TGTGCCAGCAGTGGACCGAGGGGAGGGGCACACACCGGGGAGCTGTTTTTT
j_call: TRBJ2-2
d_call: TRBD2
v_call: TRBV2
clone_size: NA

cdr3_aa: CASSPGQTSGNTIYF
cdr3_nt: TGTGCCAGCAGCCCGGGACAGACCTCTGGAAACACCATATATTTT
j_call: TRBJ1-3
d_call: TRBD1
v_call: TRBV7-9
clone_size: NA

cdr3_aa: CASSQDLTSGGAGETQYF
cdr3_nt: TGTGCCAGCAGCCAAGATCTCACTAGCGGGGGGGCAGGAGAGACCCAGTACTTC
j_call: TRBJ2-5
d_call: TRBD2
v_call: TRBV3-1/TRBV3-2
clone_size: NA

cdr3_aa: CASRGGVLQETQYF
cdr3_nt: TGTGCCAGCAGGGGGGGGGTGCTCCAAGAGACCCAGTACTTC
j_call: TRBJ2-5
d_call: TRBD2
v_call: TRBV7-8
clone_size: NA

cdr3_aa: CASSPPPGTGLNEQFF
cdr3_nt: TGTGCCAGCAGTCCCCCCCCCGGGACAGGGCTGAATGAGCAGTTCTTC
j_call: TRBJ2-1
d_call: TRBD1
v_call: TRBV28
clone_size: NA

cdr3_aa: CASSPRTGGRSNQPQHF
cdr3_nt: TGTGCCAGCAGCCCAAGGACAGGGGGCCGAAGCAATCAGCCCCAGCATTTT
j_call: TRBJ1-5
d_call: TRBD1
v_call: TRBV6-2/TRBV6-3
clone_size: NA

cdr3_aa: CASSTYRGSGNTIYF
cdr3_nt: TGTGCCAGCAGTACATACAGGGGGTCTGGAAACACCATATATTTT
j_call: TRBJ1-3
d_call: TRBD1
v_call: TRBV7-6
clone_size: NA

cdr3_aa: CASSVAGTGSMIGDTQYF
cdr3_nt: TGTGCCAGCAGCGTAGCTGGGACCGGGAGCATGATCGGAGATACGCAGTATTTT
j_call: TRBJ2-3
d_call: NA
v_call: TRBV9
clone_size: NA